A single sample is the source of the 29 T cell receptor beta chains below, sequenced in a study of T cell repertoires in ileal Crohn's disease. Assay: immunoSEQ multiplex PCR; the TCRdb copy retains only in-frame clones and omits some. The sample contains 5,000 to 6,000 clones, roughly 78% of which appear only once. Specified time point: proximal margin of the surgical specimen (macroscopically non-inflamed). The sample comprised ileal tissue. The receptors shown here come from an adult with Crohn's disease.

DNA for the CDR3: TGTGCCACCAGCAGAAACCGAGACTCTGGAAACACCATATATTTT. Protein product: CATSRNRDSGNTIYF. The rearrangement joins TRBV15 to TRBJ1-3; D is ambiguous. V was trimmed by 2 bases and J by 0 bases, leaving 8 bases between them. CDR1 is LNHNV, CDR2 YYDKDF, per germline (reference sequence). The CDR3 length is 15 residues.

Comments on this clone: The sample holds other DNA sequences that translate to the same CDR3. V usage is TRBV10-2 and J usage is TRBJ1-5; D gene uncertain. CDR3 length: 16 amino acids. The V and J ends lost 0 bases and 0 bases respectively, with 9 bases between them. Germline CDR1 reads WSHSY; CDR2 reads SAAADI. The CDR3 DNA reads as TGCGCCAGCAGTGAGTCCCCGGGGAATAGCAATCAGCCCCAGCATTTT. As protein: CASSESPGNSNQPQHF.

This chain connects TRBV27 to TRBJ2-7; weak D call: TRBD2 (6 bases). This CDR3 comprises 12 residues. Per the germline V gene, CDR1 is MNHEY and CDR2 is SMNVEV (reference sequence). The V and J ends lost 6 bases and 3 bases respectively, with 9 bases between them. CDR3 nucleotide sequence: TGTGCCAGCAGCGGTAGCGGCTACGAGCAGTACTTC. It is translated as CASSGSGYEQYF.

This chain links TRBV18 with TRBJ2-1; the D is unclear. V was pared by 1 base and J by 4 bases, with 8 bases between. The CDR3 covers 14 residues. Germline V gene sequence: CDR1 KGHSH, CDR2 LQKENI. CDR3 nucleotide sequence: TGTGCCAGCTCACCACGGGCTACATACAATGAGCAGTTCTTC. Its translation: CASSPRATYNEQFF.

This sequence joins TRBV5-8 and TRBJ2-5, with D possibly called TRBD1 or TRBD2 (5 bases each). The CDR3 is made up of 15 amino acids. Germline CDR1 is SGHTS and CDR2 is YDEGEE. The V and J ends lost 3 bases and 5 bases respectively, with 17 bases between them. The DNA for the CDR3 is TGTGCCAGCAGCTCGAATCAGGGACGCCGGGAGACCCAGTACTTC. This sequence encodes CASSSNQGRRETQYF.

V gene TRBV19 combines with J gene TRBJ2-1; D may be TRBD2 (6 bases). V shed 3 bases and J shed 7 bases, with 13 bases lying between them. This CDR3 is built from 14 residues. Germline lookup yields CDR1 LNHDA and CDR2 SQIVND (reference sequence). This chain's CDR3 is CASSILEGLNEQFF. The CDR3 DNA sequence: TGTGCCAGTAGTATCCTGGAGGGGCTAAATGAGCAGTTCTTC.

V is TRBV5-1 and J is TRBJ2-4; TRBD1 is a possible D gene (6 bases). V shed 6 bases and J shed 2 bases, with 12 bases lying between them. The CDR3 spans 14 residues. The germline V gene has CDR1 SGHRS and CDR2 YFSETQ. As DNA, the CDR3 is TGCGCCAGCACCCTGGACAGCACCAAAAACATTCAGTACTTC. This sequence encodes CASTLDSTKNIQYF. The whole variable domain, remainder taken from reference TRBV5-1 and TRBJ2-4, is KAGVTQTPRYLIKTRGQQVTLSCSPISGHRSVSWYQQTPGQGLQFLFEYFSETQRNKGNFPGRFSGRQFSNSRSEMNVSTLELGDSALYLCASTLDSTKNIQYFGAGTRLSVL.

The chain couples TRBV7-6 to TRBJ2-3; 8 nucleotides line up with TRBD1. Per germline, CDR1 SGHVS and CDR2 FNYEAQ. V dropped 5 bases and J dropped 4; count of bases not matched to a gene: 17. The CDR3 runs to 18 residues. In nucleotides, the CDR3 is TGTGCCAGCAGCCCATTCCCAGGGGACAGGAACGGGGCAGATACGCAGTATTTT. Its translation: CASSPFPGDRNGADTQYF.

V gene TRBV7-9 combines with J gene TRBJ2-1; D uncertain. Per the germline V gene, CDR1 is SEHNR and CDR2 is FQNEAQ (reference sequence). Trimming stripped 5 bases from V and 6 bases from J, with 29 bases between. The CDR3 has 19 amino acids. The CDR3 DNA follows: TGTGCCAGCAGCGCCCTCCTTACCCCACTATTGTCCGGCGGCAATGAGCAGTTCTTC. Translation: CASSALLTPLLSGGNEQFF.

There are a few counts of this clone. The rearrangement uses TRBV11-1 and TRBJ2-7; 7 positions match TRBD1. V lost 6 bases to trimming and J lost 1 base; unmatched junction nucleotides: 9. The V gene's germline CDR1 is SGHAT and CDR2 FQDESV (reference sequence). This CDR3 is 15 amino acids long. The DNA of the CDR3 is TGTGCCAGCAGGGTCGGACAGGCGGGTTCCTACGAGCAGTACTTC. Amino acid sequence: CASRVGQAGSYEQYF. Full variable domain (missing parts from reference TRBV11-1 and TRBJ2-7): EAEVAQSPRYKITEKSQAVAFWCDPISGHATLYWYRQILGQGPELLVQFQDESVVDDSQLPKDRFSAERLKGVDSTLKIQPAELGDSAMYLCASRVGQAGSYEQYFGPGTRLTVT.

The V gene is TRBV2, the J gene TRBJ1-1; D is unresolved. V was cut by 3 bases and J by 9 bases, with 20 bases left in between. CDR3 length equals 15 residues. The germline gives CDR1 SNHLY, CDR2 FYNNEI. The DNA for the CDR3 is TGTGCCAGCAGTGAGGACCCTGGAGAGTGGAAGAAAGCTTTCTTT. Translating it yields CASSEDPGEWKKAFF.

The CDR3 spells CASSESVGAGANVLTF. In DNA, the CDR3 is TGCGCCAGCAGTGAGTCCGTCGGGGCTGGGGCCAACGTCCTGACTTTC. The J gene is TRBJ2-6, the V gene TRBV10-2, with D possibly being TRBD2 (5 bases). The CDR3 has 16 residues. CDR1 and CDR2 (germline): WSHSY, SAAADI. V lost 0 bases, J lost 2 bases, and 8 bases lay in between.

Turning to this clone: The sample holds other DNA sequences that translate to the same CDR3. This chain connects TRBV5-5 to TRBJ2-7; D gene uncertain. The CDR3 is 15 amino acids. Germline V CDR1 and CDR2: SGHKS, YYEKEE (reference sequence). V lost 4 bases to trimming and J lost 2 bases, with 16 bases between them. CDR3 sequence reads: CASSPGTAPTYEQYF. The CDR3 DNA follows: TGTGCCAGCAGCCCCGGCACGGCGCCTACCTACGAGCAGTACTTC.

The chain uses TRBV5-1 and TRBJ2-1, with 8 bases that match TRBD2. Germline V CDR1 and CDR2: SGHRS, YFSETQ. The ends lost 4 bases at V and 8 bases at J; junction bases unmatched: 20. CDR3 length: 18 amino acids. The CDR3 DNA follows: TGCGCCAGCAGCACCGGACTAGCCTTAAGTTCCGGAGGAGATGAGCAGTTCTTC. This gives the protein CASSTGLALSSGGDEQFF.

CDR3 region: CSAGDQPQHF. CDR3 DNA: TGCAGTGCTGGGGACCAACCCCAGCATTTT. This chain uses TRBV20-1 with TRBJ1-5; weak D call: TRBD1 (5 bases). V shed 5 bases and J shed 10 bases, with 9 bases lying between them. CDR1 and CDR2 from the germline V gene are DFQATT and SNEGSKA (reference sequence). This CDR3 is built from 10 residues.

The chain recombines TRBV2 with TRBJ1-3; D gene ambiguous. Germline assignment: CDR1 SNHLY and CDR2 FYNNEI. The CDR3 is 15 residues long. V dropped 3 bases and J dropped 0 bases, with 9 bases sitting between them. The CDR3 nucleotides are TGTGCCAGCAGTGAGCCCCAGATCTCTGGAAACACCATATATTTT. It codes for CASSEPQISGNTIYF. The variable domain in full, with the rest retrieved from reference TRBV2 and TRBJ1-3, is EPEVTQTPSHQVTQMGQEVILRCVPISNHLYFYWYRQILGQKVEFLVSFYNNEISEKSEIFDDQFSVERPDGSNFTLKIRSTKLEDSAMYFCASSEPQISGNTIYFGEGSWLTVV.

The V and J genes are TRBV6-1 and TRBJ2-1, with D possibly being TRBD1 (5 bases). Germline CDR1 MNHNS, CDR2 SASEGT. This CDR3 contains 16 residues. V lost 1 base to trimming and J lost 11 bases, with 21 bases between them. For the CDR3, the DNA is TGTGCCAGCAGTGAAGTCCGTGACGGCCCTCAGGGCAAGCAGTTCTTC. Translation: CASSEVRDGPQGKQFF.

The rearrangement joins TRBV7-2 to TRBJ2-1; D call uncertain. The CDR3 covers 14 residues. V was cut by 5 bases and J by 8 bases, with 16 bases left in between. Germline loops: CDR1 SGHTA, CDR2 FQGNSA. The CDR3 protein is CASSLTSSGHEQFF. CDR3 coding DNA: TGTGCCAGCAGCCTAACGAGTTCCGGGCATGAGCAGTTCTTC.

This chain links TRBV6-6 with TRBJ1-1, with D hard to call. The CDR3 has 13 amino acids. The V gene lost 0 bases and the J gene lost 4 bases, with 6 bases spanning the gap. Germline-derived CDR1 and CDR2 are MNHNY and SVGAGI (reference sequence). In DNA form, the CDR3 reads TGTGCCAGCAGTTACTCGAGTACCACTGAAGCTTTCTTT. This gives the protein CASSYSSTTEAFF.

The chain recombines TRBV5-8 with TRBJ1-3, with D unresolved. The CDR3 contains 15 residues. V gave up 2 bases and J gave up 6 bases, with 15 bases separating them. Germline V gene sequence: CDR1 SGHTS, CDR2 YDEGEE. CDR3 nucleotides: TGTGCCAGCAGCTTCTCAAGAATCCGGGAAAACACCATATATTTT. Translating gives CASSFSRIRENTIYF.

CDR3 nucleotide sequence: TGTGCCACCAGCAGAGATCCGGGGCGGGGCACTGAAGCTTTCTTT. This gives the protein CATSRDPGRGTEAFF. The V gene is TRBV15, the J gene TRBJ1-1, with D possibly TRBD1 on 5 matching bases. Germline V lookup: CDR1 LNHNV, CDR2 YYDKDF (reference sequence). The CDR3 is 15 residues long. V dropped 0 bases and J dropped 4 bases, with 12 bases sitting between them. The complete variable domain, with remaining parts taken from reference TRBV15 and TRBJ1-1, reads DAMVIQNPRYQVTQFGKPVTLSCSQTLNHNVMYWYQQKSSQAPKLLFHYYDKDFNNEADTPDNFQSRRPNTSFCFLDIRSPGLGDTAMYLCATSRDPGRGTEAFFGQGTRLTVV.

The chain carries TRBV18 and TRBJ1-5; no clear D gene. The V and J ends lost 6 bases and 1 base respectively, with 16 bases between them. CDR1 and CDR2 (germline): KGHSH, LQKENI. This CDR3 contains 16 residues. Here the CDR3 reads CASSRAAGNSNQPQHF. The DNA for the CDR3 is TGTGCCAGCTCGCGGGCCGCGGGGAACAGCAATCAGCCCCAGCATTTT.

This chain connects TRBV7-9 to TRBJ2-1; perhaps TRBD2 as D (5 bases). This CDR3 region has 15 residues. Trimming took 1 base from V and 4 from J, leaving 11 bases between them. Germline V gives CDR1 SEHNR, CDR2 FQNEAQ (reference sequence). In nucleotides, the CDR3 is TGTGCCAGCAGCTTAGGGCAGCGGAAATACAATGAGCAGTTCTTC. This sequence encodes CASSLGQRKYNEQFF.

The chain combines TRBV19 with TRBJ2-1, with D possibly being TRBD2 (5 bases). The germline V gene has CDR1 LNHDA and CDR2 SQIVND (reference sequence). The CDR3 consists of 14 residues. V lost 2 bases and J lost 6, with 11 bases in between. CDR3 DNA sequence: TGTGCCAGTAGTATACAGGACTCCATCAATGAGCAGTTCTTC. This sequence encodes CASSIQDSINEQFF.

The rearrangement uses TRBV29-1 and TRBJ1-5; 7 bases line up with TRBD1. Germline loops: CDR1 SQVTM, CDR2 ANQGSEA. The CDR3 is 14 residues long. J gave up 2 bases and V 4 bases, and 5 bases lay outside the gene matches. The CDR3 loop is CSVGQGSGNQPQHF. The CDR3 nucleotides are TGCAGCGTTGGACAGGGAAGTGGCAATCAGCCCCAGCATTTT.

This clone has just a few counts. This chain connects TRBV19 to TRBJ1-1; no firm D call. The V end lost 1 base, the J end lost 1 base, and 4 bases lay between the germline ends. CDR1 and CDR2 from the germline V gene are LNHDA and SQIVND (reference sequence). CDR3 length: 13 amino acids. The CDR3 sequence is CASSIGRNTEAFF. The CDR3 DNA reads as TGTGCCAGTAGTATAGGCAGGAACACTGAAGCTTTCTTT. Based on the CDR3 plus reference TRBV19 and TRBJ1-1, the full variable domain is DGGITQSPKYLFRKEGQNVTLSCEQNLNHDAMYWYRQDPGQGLRLIYYSQIVNDFQKGDIAEGYSVSREKKESFPLTVTSAQKNPTAFYLCASSIGRNTEAFFGQGTRLTVV.

This chain links TRBV30 with TRBJ2-1, with D possibly being TRBD2 (5 bases). Trimming removed 0 bases from V and 9 bases from J, with 9 bases in between. The germline V gene has CDR1 GTSNPN and CDR2 SVGIG (reference sequence). This CDR3 is 12 amino acids long. The CDR3 sequence: CAWSVHRGEQFF. CDR3 sequence (DNA): TGTGCCTGGAGTGTACATCGGGGTGAGCAGTTCTTC.

The chain carries TRBV28 and TRBJ1-4, with 7 positions matching TRBD1. The CDR3 length is 14 residues. Germline CDR1 MDHEN, CDR2 SYDVKM. The trim removed 6 bases at V and 5 bases at J, leaving 6 bases unmatched. The CDR3 spells CASSAGGRNEKLFF. DNA of the CDR3: TGTGCCAGCAGCGCAGGGGGAAGGAATGAAAAACTGTTTTTT.

V gene TRBV5-1 combines with J gene TRBJ2-1, with TRBD1 matching 9 bases. J lost 8 bases, V lost 2 bases, and 8 bases had no gene match. The CDR3 runs to 15 residues. The V gene's germline CDR1 is SGHRS and CDR2 YFSETQ. The CDR3 nucleotides are TGCGCCAGCAGCTTCGGGACAGGGTGGGAAGATGAGCAGTTCTTC. Its translation: CASSFGTGWEDEQFF.